The 28 T cell receptor beta chains presented below share a single source sample, sequenced in a study of memory CD4+ T cells and cytomegalovirus serostatus. Single viable CD3+CD4+CD8-CD45RO+ cells were sorted as the memory CD4+ T cells. TCRdb keeps only in-frame clones here, not all; method: immunoSEQ multiplex PCR. The repertoire holds 54,000 or so clones, with 81% as singletons. Sequenced input: memory CD4+ T cells from blood. The origin of the receptors is an adult in good health and CMV-seronegative.

V and J are TRBV19 and TRBJ1-1, with D possibly being TRBD1 (5 bases). This CDR3 has 13 residues. The V and J ends lost 2 bases and 8 bases respectively, with 12 bases between them. Looked up from germline, CDR1 is LNHDA and CDR2 is SQIVND (reference sequence). The CDR3 nucleotides read TGTGCCAGTAGTATACAATCAGGGTACGAAGCTTTCTTT. It yields the protein CASSIQSGYEAFF.

The chain carries TRBV6-5 and TRBJ1-2; no clear D. Looked up from germline, CDR1 is MNHEY and CDR2 is SVGAGI. The CDR3 contains 13 residues. V gave up 2 bases and J gave up 3 bases, with 7 bases separating them. The CDR3 DNA follows: TGTGCCAGCAGTTACACGGAGTACTATGGCTACACCTTC. Its translation: CASSYTEYYGYTF.

This chain joins TRBV7-2 and TRBJ1-3; D gene ambiguous. Trimming left V 1 base short and J 1 base short, with 17 bases between. CDR1 is SGHTA, CDR2 FQGNSA, per germline. The CDR3 has 18 amino acids. For the CDR3, the DNA is TGTGCCAGCAGCTTAGTACCACAAGGTGGTCTATCTGGAAACACCATATATTTT. As protein: CASSLVPQGGLSGNTIYF.

The J gene is TRBJ2-7, the V gene TRBV5-1; TRBD1 matches at 12 bases. This CDR3 is built from 15 residues. Germline CDR1 reads SGHRS; CDR2 reads YFSETQ. J was trimmed by 7 bases and V by 0 bases; bases with no gene match: 5. DNA of the CDR3: TGCGCCAGCAGCTTGGGGGGACAGGGGGCGCGGGAGCAGTACTTC. This codes for CASSLGGQGAREQYF.

V gene TRBV7-9 combines with J gene TRBJ2-5, with D unresolved. V lost 2 bases and J 4 bases, leaving 8 bases between the germline ends. Per the germline V gene, CDR1 is SEHNR and CDR2 is FQNEAQ (reference sequence). This CDR3 has 13 residues. CDR3 residues: CASSLIGRETQYF. Here the CDR3 DNA reads TGTGCCAGCAGCTTAATCGGACGAGAGACCCAGTACTTC.

V is TRBV19 and J is TRBJ1-1; 7 nucleotides align to TRBD1. V shed 3 bases and J 5 bases; nucleotides not matched to a gene: 6. The CDR3 loop spans 14 amino acids. Germline loops: CDR1 LNHDA, CDR2 SQIVND (reference sequence). The CDR3 protein is CASSIDRVMTEAFF. The CDR3, as DNA: TGTGCCAGTAGTATTGACAGGGTTATGACTGAAGCTTTCTTT.

The genes are TRBV28 and TRBJ2-7; 7 bases agree with TRBD2. This CDR3 spans 15 amino acids. CDR1 MDHEN and CDR2 SYDVKM come from the germline V gene. J gave up 2 bases and V 5 bases, and 9 bases lay outside the gene matches. CDR3 region: CASSTPPRGAYEQYF. Here the CDR3 DNA reads TGTGCCAGCAGTACCCCCCCCCGGGGGGCCTACGAGCAGTACTTC.

The chain carries TRBV6-5 and TRBJ1-2; a weak D match, TRBD1 (5 bases). V lost 5 bases, J lost 7 bases, and 14 bases lay in between. Germline values: CDR1 MNHEY, CDR2 SVGAGI. This CDR3 has 13 amino acids. As DNA, the CDR3 is TGTGCCAGCAGTACCGGGGGGAATCTTGGCTACACCTTC. Protein sequence: CASSTGGNLGYTF.

Comments on this clone: One end of the junction is discordant with germline, which a read error may explain. CDR3: CASSADRRNEKLVF. The CDR3 DNA follows: TGTGCCAGCAGCGCAGACAGGAGGAATGAAAAACTGGTTTTT. This rearrangement joins TRBV13 to TRBJ1-4; TRBD1 might be the D (6 bases). The CDR3 is 14 amino acids. Germline-derived CDR1 and CDR2 are PRHDT and FYEKMQ (reference sequence).

This rearrangement joins TRBV2 to TRBJ1-2; perhaps TRBD1 as D (5 bases). V was pared by 5 bases and J by 3 bases, with 10 bases between. Germline values: CDR1 SNHLY, CDR2 FYNNEI. CDR3 length equals 13 residues. CDR3 sequence: CASSSDSDYGYTF. The CDR3 coding sequence is TGTGCCAGCAGTTCCGACAGTGACTATGGCTACACCTTC.

V and J are TRBV6-4 and TRBJ1-6, with D possibly matching TRBD1 (5 bases). The CDR3 covers 13 residues. CDR1 and CDR2 from the germline V gene are MRHNA and SNTAGT. The germline V and J ends were trimmed by 4 bases and 10 bases, with 11 bases remaining between them. The CDR3, as DNA: TGTGCCAGCAGTGGGGACGAGAGGTCACCCCTCCACTTT. Amino acids: CASSGDERSPLHF.

The chain uses TRBV30 and TRBJ1-1; tentatively, D is TRBD1 (5 bases). V lost 2 bases to trimming and J lost 1 base, with 11 bases between them. Germline V gene data show CDR1 as GTSNPN and CDR2 as SVGIG (reference sequence). CDR3 length: 14 residues. CDR3 region: CAWSIYTGNTEAFF. CDR3 bases: TGTGCCTGGAGTATATATACAGGGAACACTGAAGCTTTCTTT.

This clone showed up just a few times. The chain couples TRBV19 to TRBJ2-5; either TRBD1 or TRBD2 may fit D (5 bases each). V was pared by 5 bases and J by 7 bases, with 20 bases between. CDR3 size: 15 residues. Germline V gene sequence: CDR1 LNHDA, CDR2 SQIVND (reference sequence). The DNA of the CDR3 is TGTGCCAGTAGTCCGCGGACACGCCGGGACGGGACCCAGTACTTC. Translating it yields CASSPRTRRDGTQYF.

The V call is TRBV29-1, the J call TRBJ2-1; maybe TRBD2 (6 bases). In germline, CDR1 is SQVTM, CDR2 ANQGSEA. The V end lost 7 bases, the J end lost 6 bases, and 19 bases lay between the germline ends. The CDR3 is made up of 14 amino acids. CDR3 coding DNA: TGCAGCGCCTCTACCGGGACTGGGGTCAATGAGCAGTTCTTC. Translating it yields CSASTGTGVNEQFF.

This clone was seen more than once but under ten times. This rearrangement joins TRBV25-1 to TRBJ1-1, with D hard to call. This CDR3 region has 12 residues. Trimming cost V 3 bases and J 10 bases, with 12 bases left between them. Germline lookup yields CDR1 MGHDK and CDR2 SYGVNS. CDR3 residues: CASSDVGPGAFF. CDR3 bases: TGTGCCAGCAGTGATGTCGGACCCGGAGCTTTCTTT. The whole variable domain, remainder taken from reference TRBV25-1 and TRBJ1-1, is EADIYQTPRYLVIGTGKKITLECSQTMGHDKMYWYQQDPGMELHLIHYSYGVNSTEKGDLSSESTVSRIRTEHFPLTLESARPSHTSQYLCASSDVGPGAFFGQGTRLTVV.

Concerning this clone: Other DNA sequences of this sample code for an identical CDR3. The chain is built from TRBV28 and TRBJ1-5; TRBD1 matches at 7 bases. V trimming: 5 bases; J trimming: 0 bases; junction bases outside the gene matches: 7. The CDR3 has 16 amino acids. Germline V gives CDR1 MDHEN, CDR2 SYDVKM. CDR3 sequence: CASSPTWDSSNQPQHF. The CDR3 nucleotides read TGTGCCAGCAGTCCCACCTGGGACAGTAGCAATCAGCCCCAGCATTTT.

This chain connects TRBV4-3 to TRBJ1-1; D gene ambiguous. The CDR3 is 13 amino acids. The germline V gene has CDR1 LGHNA and CDR2 YSLEER. V lost 0 bases and J lost 2, with 4 bases in between. The CDR3 sequence: CASSQDRNTEAFF. Here the CDR3 DNA reads TGCGCCAGCAGCCAAGATCGAAACACTGAAGCTTTCTTT.

CDR3: CASSQDVRETQYF. The CDR3 nucleotides are TGCGCCAGCAGCCAAGATGTAAGAGAGACCCAGTACTTC. J is TRBJ2-5 and V is TRBV4-1; D ambiguous. The V gene lost 0 bases and the J gene lost 4 bases, with 6 bases spanning the gap. This CDR3 region has 13 residues. From germline, CDR1 is MGHRA and CDR2 YSYEKL.

V and J are TRBV4-2 and TRBJ2-3, with 10 bases aligning to TRBD2. CDR1 is LGHNA, CDR2 YNFKEQ, per germline. This CDR3 region has 16 residues. Trimming took 5 bases from V and 1 from J; bases not matched to a gene: 6. CDR3 in amino acids: CASSLFTSGGTDTQYF. CDR3 bases: TGTGCCAGCAGCTTGTTCACTAGCGGGGGCACAGATACGCAGTATTTT.

CDR3 sequence reads: CASSLVYGQGDTGELFF. The CDR3 DNA reads as TGTGCCAGCAGCTTGGTTTACGGACAGGGGGACACCGGGGAGCTGTTTTTT. The rearrangement links TRBV5-6 to TRBJ2-2, with 10 bases that match TRBD1. The CDR3 has 17 residues. J lost 3 bases, V lost 0 bases, and 5 bases had no gene match. Germline V gene data show CDR1 as SGHDT and CDR2 as YYEEEE.

The V gene is TRBV7-8, the J gene TRBJ1-5; D remains unclear. The CDR3 is made up of 16 amino acids. Looked up from germline, CDR1 is SGHVS and CDR2 is FQNEAQ. Trimming took 0 bases from V and 1 from J, leaving 10 bases between them. The CDR3 DNA reads TGTGCCAGCAGCTTAGCGCCAGCCTTCAGCAATCAGCCCCAGCATTTT. This sequence encodes CASSLAPAFSNQPQHF. Based on the CDR3 plus reference TRBV7-8 and TRBJ1-5, the full variable domain is GAGVSQSPRYKVAKRGQDVALRCDPISGHVSLFWYQQALGQGPEFLTYFQNEAQLDKSGLPSDRFFAERPEGSVSTLKIQRTQQEDSAVYLCASSLAPAFSNQPQHFGDGTRLSIL.

The chain couples TRBV4-3 to TRBJ1-1; D is uncertain. The CDR3 loop spans 14 amino acids. Trimming stripped 1 base from V and 0 bases from J, with 6 bases between. From germline, CDR1 is LGHNA and CDR2 YSLEER. CDR3 coding DNA: TGCGCCAGCAGCCAAGGACACTTGAACACTGAAGCTTTCTTT. Its translation is CASSQGHLNTEAFF.

This rearrangement joins TRBV30 to TRBJ2-2; D possibly corresponds to TRBD1 (6 bases). This CDR3 comprises 12 residues. Trimming left V 4 bases short and J 6 bases short, with 9 bases between. Germline V gene lookup returns CDR1 GTSNPN and CDR2 SVGIG (reference sequence). CDR3 bases: TGTGCCTGGACCTACAGGGCCGGGGAGCTGTTTTTT. Translating gives CAWTYRAGELFF. Filled out from reference TRBV30 and TRBJ2-2, the complete variable domain reads SQTIHQWPATLVQPVGSPLSLECTVEGTSNPNLYWYRQAAGRGLQLLFYSVGIGQISSEVPQNLSASRPQDRQFILSSKKLLLSDSGFYLCAWTYRAGELFFGEGSRLTVL.

The chain carries TRBV9 and TRBJ2-5; possibly TRBD1 for D (6 bases). Germline V gives CDR1 SGDLS, CDR2 YYNGEE. The CDR3 runs to 14 residues. V lost 2 bases and J 3 bases, leaving 11 bases between the germline ends. This CDR3 is CASSVGQREETQYF. The CDR3 nucleotides read TGTGCCAGCAGCGTTGGACAGCGAGAAGAGACCCAGTACTTC.

This chain joins TRBV28 and TRBJ1-1; D call uncertain. CDR3 length: 14 residues. The V gene's germline CDR1 is MDHEN and CDR2 SYDVKM. Trimming took off 6 bases at V and 0 bases at J, with 11 bases between the two ends. In nucleotides, the CDR3 is TGTGCCAGCAGGAGAGGACTCATGAACACTGAAGCTTTCTTT. It codes for CASRRGLMNTEAFF.

CDR3 protein: CASGFPSGQVYNEQFF. CDR3 DNA: TGTGCTAGTGGTTTCCCTTCGGGACAAGTATACAATGAGCAGTTCTTC. The J gene is TRBJ2-1, the V gene TRBV12-5, with TRBD1 as a possible D gene (6 bases). V lost 3 bases and J lost 4, with 16 bases in between. Germline CDR1 reads LGHNT; CDR2 reads FRNRAP. The CDR3 runs to 16 residues.

V usage is TRBV7-2 and J usage is TRBJ1-6; perhaps TRBD1 as D (6 bases). The V gene lost 0 bases and the J gene lost 6 bases, with 9 bases spanning the gap. CDR3 size: 15 residues. The germline gives CDR1 SGHTA, CDR2 FQGNSA. CDR3 nucleotide sequence: TGTGCCAGCAGCTTAGCAGGACAGCTTAATTCACCCCTCCACTTT. It is translated as CASSLAGQLNSPLHF.

The CDR3 coding sequence is TGTGCCAGCAGTGCGTACAGCTACGAGCAGTACTTC. Residues: CASSAYSYEQYF. This chain uses TRBV6-1 with TRBJ2-7, with D uncertain. The CDR3 sequence is 12 residues long. Germline V gene lookup returns CDR1 MNHNS and CDR2 SASEGT. Trimming shortened V by 4 bases and J by 3 bases, and 7 bases separated the two germline ends.